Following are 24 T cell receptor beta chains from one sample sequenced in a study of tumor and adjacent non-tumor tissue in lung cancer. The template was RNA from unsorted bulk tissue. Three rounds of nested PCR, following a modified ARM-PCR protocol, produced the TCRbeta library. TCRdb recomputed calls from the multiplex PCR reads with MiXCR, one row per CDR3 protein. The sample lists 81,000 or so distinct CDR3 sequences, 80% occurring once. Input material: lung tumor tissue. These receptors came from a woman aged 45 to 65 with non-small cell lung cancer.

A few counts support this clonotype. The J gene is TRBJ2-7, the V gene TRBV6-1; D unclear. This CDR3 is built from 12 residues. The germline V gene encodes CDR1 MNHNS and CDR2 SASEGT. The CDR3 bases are TGTGTCAGTAGTGAAGTCCAAACCGAGCAGTACTTC. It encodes CVSSEVQTEQYF.

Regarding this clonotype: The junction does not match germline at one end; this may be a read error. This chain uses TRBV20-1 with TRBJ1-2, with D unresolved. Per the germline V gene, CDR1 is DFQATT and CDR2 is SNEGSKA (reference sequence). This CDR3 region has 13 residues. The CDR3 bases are TGCAGTGCTTCAGACTGTGCCTTAGGCGGCTACACTTTC. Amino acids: CSASDCALGGYTF.

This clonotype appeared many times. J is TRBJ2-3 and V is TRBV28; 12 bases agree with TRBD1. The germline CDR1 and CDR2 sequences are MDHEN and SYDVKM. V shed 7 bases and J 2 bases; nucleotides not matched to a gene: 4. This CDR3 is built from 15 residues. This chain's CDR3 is CASTGTGGNTDTQYF. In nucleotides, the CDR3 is TGTGCCAGCACTGGGACAGGGGGCAACACAGATACGCAGTATTTT.

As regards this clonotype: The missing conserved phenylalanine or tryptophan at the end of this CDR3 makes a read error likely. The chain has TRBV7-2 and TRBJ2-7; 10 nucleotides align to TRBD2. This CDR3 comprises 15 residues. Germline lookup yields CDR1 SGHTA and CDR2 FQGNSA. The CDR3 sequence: CASSYLAGGPYEQYL. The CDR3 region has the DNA TGTGCCAGTAGCTACTTAGCGGGAGGACCCTACGAGCAGTACCTC.

In nucleotides, the CDR3 is TGTGCCACCGTGGGGGGCACAACTAACTATGGCTACACCTTC. This codes for CATVGGTTNYGYTF. This chain uses TRBV6-1 with TRBJ1-2; TRBD1 might be the D (6 bases). Germline V gives CDR1 MNHNS, CDR2 SASEGT. V lost 10 bases and J 0 bases, leaving 15 bases between the germline ends. The CDR3 covers 14 residues.

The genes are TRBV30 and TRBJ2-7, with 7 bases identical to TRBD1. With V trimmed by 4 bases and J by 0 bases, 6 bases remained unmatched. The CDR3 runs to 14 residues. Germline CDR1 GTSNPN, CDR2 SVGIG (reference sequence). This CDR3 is CAWNKGTASYEQYV. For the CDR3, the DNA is TGTGCCTGGAATAAGGGGACAGCCTCCTACGAGCAGTACGTC.

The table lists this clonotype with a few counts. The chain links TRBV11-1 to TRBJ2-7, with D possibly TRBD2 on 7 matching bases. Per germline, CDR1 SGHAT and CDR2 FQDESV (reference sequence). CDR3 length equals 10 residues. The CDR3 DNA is TGTATCAGCAGCGGGACACTGCAGTACTTC. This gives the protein CISSGTLQYF.

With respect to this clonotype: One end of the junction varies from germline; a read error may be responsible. As DNA, the CDR3 is TGTGCCAGCAAGAAGGGGGGAGGGGGCTACAATGAGCAGATCTTC. Translated: CASKKGGGGYNEQIF. The chain combines TRBV11-2 with TRBJ2-1; the D call may be TRBD1 or TRBD2 (7 bases each). CDR3 length: 15 amino acids. Germline loops: CDR1 SGHAT, CDR2 FQNNGV.

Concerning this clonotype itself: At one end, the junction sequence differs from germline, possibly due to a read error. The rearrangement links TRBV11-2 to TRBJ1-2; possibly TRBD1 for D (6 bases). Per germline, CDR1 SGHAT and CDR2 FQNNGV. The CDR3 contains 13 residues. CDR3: CANSHGQFGGYIF. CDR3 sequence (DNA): TGTGCCAACAGTCACGGACAGTTCGGTGGCTACATCTTC.

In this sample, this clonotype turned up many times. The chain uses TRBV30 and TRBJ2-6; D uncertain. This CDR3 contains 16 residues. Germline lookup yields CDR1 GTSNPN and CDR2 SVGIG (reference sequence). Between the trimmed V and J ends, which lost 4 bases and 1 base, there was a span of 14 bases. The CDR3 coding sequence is TGTGCCTGGACTCCCTCAAGTGTTTCTGGGGCCAACGTCCTGACTTTC. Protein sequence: CAWTPSSVSGANVLTF.

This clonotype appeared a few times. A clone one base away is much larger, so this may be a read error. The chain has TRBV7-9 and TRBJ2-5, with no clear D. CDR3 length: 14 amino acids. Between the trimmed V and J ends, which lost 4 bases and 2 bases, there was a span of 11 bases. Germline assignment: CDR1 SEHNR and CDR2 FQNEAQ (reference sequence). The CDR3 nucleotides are TGTGCCAGCAGCTCTGACGTCGGACAAGAGACCCAGTACTTC. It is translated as CASSSDVGQETQYF.

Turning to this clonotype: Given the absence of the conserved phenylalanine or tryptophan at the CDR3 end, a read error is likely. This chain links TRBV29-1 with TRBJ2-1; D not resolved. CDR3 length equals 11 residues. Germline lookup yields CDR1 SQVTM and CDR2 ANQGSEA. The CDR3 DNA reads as TGCAGCGTTGACGCCCTAAATGTGCAGTTCCTC. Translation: CSVDALNVQFL.

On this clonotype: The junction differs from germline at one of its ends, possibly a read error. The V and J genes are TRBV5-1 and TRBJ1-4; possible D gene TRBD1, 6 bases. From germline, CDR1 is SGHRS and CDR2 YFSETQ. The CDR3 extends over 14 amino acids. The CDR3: CASNWTATNENLFF. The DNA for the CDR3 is TGCGCCAGCAACTGGACAGCAACTAATGAAAATCTGTTTTTT.

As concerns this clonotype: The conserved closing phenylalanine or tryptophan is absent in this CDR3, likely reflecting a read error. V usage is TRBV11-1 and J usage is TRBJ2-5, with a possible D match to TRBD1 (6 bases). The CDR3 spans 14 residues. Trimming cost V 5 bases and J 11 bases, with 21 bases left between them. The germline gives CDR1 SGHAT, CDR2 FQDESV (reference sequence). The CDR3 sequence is CASSLGQPQGTQYS. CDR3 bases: TGTGCCAGCAGCCTGGGACAACCCCAAGGGACACAGTACTCC.

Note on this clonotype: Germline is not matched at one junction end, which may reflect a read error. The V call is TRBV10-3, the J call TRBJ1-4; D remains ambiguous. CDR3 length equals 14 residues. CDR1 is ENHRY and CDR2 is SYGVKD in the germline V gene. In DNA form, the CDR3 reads TGTGCTATCAGTGAAGGCATAACTAATGAAAAACTGTTTTTT. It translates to CAISEGITNEKLFF.

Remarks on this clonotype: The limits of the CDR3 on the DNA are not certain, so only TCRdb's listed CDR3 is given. CDR3 residues: CSVAGGSGRVVETPYF. The V and J genes are TRBV29-1 and TRBJ2-5; the D call of TRBD2 is as the table states it, not checked on the DNA. The CDR3 length is 16 residues, termini included. Germline assignment: CDR1 SQVTM and CDR2 ANQGSEA.

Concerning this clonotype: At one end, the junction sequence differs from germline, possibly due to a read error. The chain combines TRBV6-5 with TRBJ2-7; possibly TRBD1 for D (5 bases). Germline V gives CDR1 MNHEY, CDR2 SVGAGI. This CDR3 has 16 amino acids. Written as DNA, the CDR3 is TGTGCCAGCAGCGGCCGGATTACAGGCGTCGCCTACGAACAGTACTTC. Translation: CASSGRITGVAYEQYF.

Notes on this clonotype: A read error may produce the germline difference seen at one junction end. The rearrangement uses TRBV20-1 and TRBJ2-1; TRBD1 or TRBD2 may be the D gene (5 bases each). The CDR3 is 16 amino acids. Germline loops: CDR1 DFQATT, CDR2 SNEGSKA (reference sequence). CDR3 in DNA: TGCAGTACTAGAAAAAAGACAGCGACGTATTACAATGAGCAGTTCTTC. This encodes CSTRKKTATYYNEQFF.

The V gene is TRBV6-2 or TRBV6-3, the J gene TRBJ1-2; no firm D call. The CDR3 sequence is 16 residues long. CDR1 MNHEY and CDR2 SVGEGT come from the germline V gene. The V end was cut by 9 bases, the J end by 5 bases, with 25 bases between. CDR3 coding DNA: TGTGCCAGAGGTCCCCATCAATTGGGAGGCGCTTATGGCTACACCTTC. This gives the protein CARGPHQLGGAYGYTF.

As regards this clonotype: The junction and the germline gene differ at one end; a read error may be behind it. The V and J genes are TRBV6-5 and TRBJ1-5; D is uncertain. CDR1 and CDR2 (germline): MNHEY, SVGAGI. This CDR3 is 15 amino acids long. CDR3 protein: CVSSYLNLPNQPQHF. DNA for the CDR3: TGTGTCAGCAGTTACCTAAATCTACCAAATCAGCCCCAGCATTTT.

The CDR3 DNA follows: TGTGCCAGCAGTTTACAGGGGGACAAGCAGTTCTTC. The encoded protein is CASSLQGDKQFF. The V and J genes are TRBV6-2 or TRBV6-3 and TRBJ2-1; 8 bases agree with TRBD1. The CDR3 is 12 amino acids. Per germline, CDR1 MNHEY and CDR2 SVGEGT. J was trimmed by 11 bases and V by 4 bases; bases with no gene match: 4.

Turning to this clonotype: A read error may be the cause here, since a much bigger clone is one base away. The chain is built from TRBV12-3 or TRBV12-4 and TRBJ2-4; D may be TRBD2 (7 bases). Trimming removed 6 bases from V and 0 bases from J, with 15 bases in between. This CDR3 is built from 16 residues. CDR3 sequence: CASSCSGGLAKNIQYF. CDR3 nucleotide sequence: TGTGCCAGCAGCTGTTCGGGGGGCCTAGCCAAAAACATTCAGTACTTC.

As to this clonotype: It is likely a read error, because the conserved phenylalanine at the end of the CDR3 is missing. The CDR3 spells CASSYQDRIYEQYL. CDR3 nucleotide sequence: TGTGCCAGCAGTTACCAGGATCGAATCTACGAGCAGTACTTA. The chain links TRBV6-1 to TRBJ2-7; D is undetermined. The CDR3 length is 14 residues. Between the trimmed V and J ends, which lost 5 bases and 3 bases, there was a span of 14 bases. Germline CDR1 MNHNS, CDR2 SASEGT.

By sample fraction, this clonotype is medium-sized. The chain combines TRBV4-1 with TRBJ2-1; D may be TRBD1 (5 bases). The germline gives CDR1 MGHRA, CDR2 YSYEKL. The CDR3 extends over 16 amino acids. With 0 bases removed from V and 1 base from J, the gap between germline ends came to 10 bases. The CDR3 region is CASSQDPRESYNEQFF. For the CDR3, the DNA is TGCGCCAGCAGCCAAGATCCCAGGGAATCCTACAATGAGCAGTTCTTC.